This T cell receptor (beta chain) was profiled in a study of T-cell reconstitution after alpha-beta-depleted transplantation in children. This clonotype was recorded many times. The germline CDR1 and CDR2 sequences are MDHEN and SYDVKM. The CDR3 spans 17 residues. After removal of 6 bases from V and 5 bases from J, the junction contained 17 bases not matched to a gene. Unique molecular identifiers featured in how the TCRbeta library was prepared. TCRdb passed the PCR reads through MiXCR, listing each CDR3 protein once. This table holds about 610,000 distinct CDR3 sequences, about 10% found once. The chain employs TRBV28 and TRBJ2-7; 9 bases are a match to TRBD2. This specimen consisted of PBMCs from the stem cell graft donor, obtained from the stem cell graft. The source is a human donor who donated a stem cell graft to a child with acute myeloid leukemia. CDR3 in amino acids: CASSTVIIGRGRDEQYF. The CDR3 DNA is TGTGCCAGCAGCACGGTAATCATTGGGCGCGGGAGGGACGAGCAGTACTTC.